This T cell receptor (beta chain) was recorded in a study of OX40 agonist ivuxolimab in advanced cancers. Data came from immunoSEQ multiplex PCR; TCRdb stores just in-frame clones and leaves some out. The sample lists about 67,000 clones, around 80% occurring once. CDR1 and CDR2 from the germline V gene are SGHRS and YFSETQ. This CDR3 spans 15 amino acids. V dropped 0 bases and J dropped 0 bases, with 4 bases sitting between them. Blood was sampled at baseline, cycle 4 day 1, and cycle 7 day 1. The sequence derives from an adult with an advanced solid tumor such as melanoma, head and neck, liver or kidney cancer. The input for sequencing was CD4+ or CD8+ T cells sorted from blood, taken in a trial of the OX40 agonist ivuxolimab. The chain has TRBV5-1 and TRBJ2-6; no reliable D call. CDR3 in amino acids: CASSLANSGANVLTF. CDR3 DNA sequence: TGCGCCAGCAGCTTGGCGAACTCTGGGGCCAACGTCCTGACTTTC.